The TCR beta chain described here comes from a study of OX40 agonist ivuxolimab in advanced cancers. Study overall: The dose-escalation cohort was over 65% male, with a mean age of about 58 years, ranging about 23 to 90. Anti-PD-1, anti-PD-L1 or anti-CTLA-4 therapy given earlier was allowed, and roughly 38% had some.

Of note for this clone: The antigen is unknown.

Using immunoSEQ multiplex PCR, the repertoire was profiled, and TCRdb retains in-frame clones only, with some absent. In the table there are over 30,000 clones, around 76% of which are singletons. The study, taken as a whole, reports: Those patients achieving a partial response at 0.1-3.0 mg/kg showed among the lowest clonal expansion. CD4+ and CD8+ T cells in blood underwent clonal expansion by week 6 at 0.1 to 3.0 mg/kg.

This CDR3 comprises 13 residues. Germline lookup yields CDR1 PRHDT and CDR2 FYEKMQ (reference sequence). V was pared by 2 bases and J by 5 bases, with 6 bases between. V gene TRBV13 combines with J gene TRBJ2-2; D is unclear. The TCR comes from an adult with an advanced solid tumor such as melanoma, head and neck, liver or kidney cancer. The specimen was CD4+ or CD8+ T cells sorted from blood, collected in a trial of the OX40 agonist ivuxolimab. The DNA of the CDR3 is TGTGCCAGCAGCTTATATGCTACCGGGGAGCTGTTTTTT. Protein: CASSLYATGELFF.